A selection of T cell receptor beta chains follows, all from one sample in a study of blood T cells in healthy people across ages. One entry per CDR3 protein results from TCRdb running MiXCR on the 5' RACE reads. Counted here are approximately 850,000 distinct CDR3 sequences, 40% to 50% occurring once; the ten biggest clones make up roughly 19%. Input material: blood. All receptors come from a man aged 55-75 years in good health. CDR3s include the opening cysteine and the closing phenylalanine or tryptophan. A D gene is named only where the DNA matches it firmly. Expanded clones get a size class; other rows say once, few or many, or leave the size out.

TRBV6-1	TRBJ1-1	.	.	TGTGCCAGCAGTGAAGTGGTCAACATGAACACTGAAGCTTTCTTT	CASSEVVNMNTEAFF
TRBV11-1	TRBJ1-2	.	TRBD1	TGTGCCAGCAGCCTGACAGGGGTCAACTATGGCTACATCTTC	CASSLTGVNYGYIF
TRBV12-3/TRBV12-4	TRBJ2-5	few	TRBD1	TGTGCCAGCAGCCTAGGGACAGGCAGAGGGACCCAGTACTTC	CASSLGTGRGTQYF
TRBV12-3/TRBV12-4	TRBJ1-1	few	TRBD1	TGTGCCAGCAGCCGCCGGGACAGGGGGAACACTGAAGCTTTCTTT	CASSRRDRGNTEAFF
TRBV18	TRBJ2-1	once	TRBD1	TGTGCCAGCTCACCCTCGGGACAGGGGGGTACTGAGCAGTTCTTC	CASSPSGQGGTEQFF
TRBV27	TRBJ1-6	few	.	TGTGCCAGCAGTCCCTCGAGATACTCACCCCTCCACTTT	CASSPSRYSPLHF
TRBV4-3	TRBJ2-6	.	.	TGCGCCAGCAGCCAAGTCGTGGGACAACTCTCTGGGGCCAACGTCCTGACTTTC	CASSQVVGQLSGANVLTF
TRBV27	TRBJ2-7	.	.	TGTGCCAGCGGGGGGATCGGGGGTGGCCAATACGAGCAGTACTTC	CASGGIGGGQYEQYF
TRBV7-2	TRBJ1-2	few	TRBD1	TGTGCCAGCAGCTTTGGACAGGGGGTGAACTATGGCTACACCTTC	CASSFGQGVNYGYTF
TRBV3-1	TRBJ1-5	.	.	TGTGCCAGCAGCCCTACCGGGTCGGGGTATTCTGGCAATCAGCCCCAGCATTTT	CASSPTGSGYSGNQPQHF
TRBV12-5	TRBJ2-7	.	.	TGTGCTAGTACGAGACAGTCCACTTCCTACGAGCAGTACTTC	CASTRQSTSYEQYF
TRBV20-1	TRBJ1-4	.	.	TGCAGTGCTAGAGAAGTTAATGAAAAACTGTTTTTT	CSAREVNEKLFF
TRBV4-3	TRBJ2-7	many	TRBD2	TGCGCCAGCAGCCAAGAAGGGAGGGGATCCGAGCAGTACTTC	CASSQEGRGSEQYF
TRBV7-9	TRBJ1-2	.	.	TGTGCCAGCAGCTTATCCGGGCCGGACTATGGCTACACCTTC	CASSLSGPDYGYTF
TRBV4-3	TRBJ2-5	.	.	TGCGCCAGCAGCCAAGTGAGGACCTCGGGAGAGACCCAGTACTTC	CASSQVRTSGETQYF
TRBV27	TRBJ1-5	.	.	TGTGCCAGCAGTCCCACAGGGATTCTGCAGCCCCAGCATTTT	CASSPTGILQPQHF
TRBV4-3	TRBJ2-5	.	.	TGCGCCAGCGGCCAAGGAGGAAGGGGCGGGGAGACCCAGTACTTC	CASGQGGRGGETQYF
TRBV6-2/TRBV6-3	TRBJ2-7	.	.	TGTGCCAGCAGAAACGGGGCCTACGAGCAGTACTTC	CASRNGAYEQYF
TRBV7-2	TRBJ2-3	.	TRBD1	TGTGCCAGCAGCTTTACGACAGGGGTAGATACGCAGTATTTT	CASSFTTGVDTQYF
TRBV13	TRBJ2-5	few	TRBD1	TGTGCCAGCAGCCTAGTGACAGGGGGCGCGAGGGAGACCCAGTACTTC	CASSLVTGGARETQYF
TRBV7-2	TRBJ2-5	.	.	TGTGCCAGTGGCAGATACTTCCAAGAGACCCAGTACTTC	CASGRYFQETQYF
TRBV2	TRBJ1-1	few	.	TGTGCCAGCAGTGAGTTTACAGTAAAAGGAAGGGACACTGAAGCTTTCTTT	CASSEFTVKGRDTEAFF
TRBV27	TRBJ2-7	.	.	TGTGCCAGCAGACCAACCACGTCTGGGAAGAATTCCTACGAGCAGTACTTC	CASRPTTSGKNSYEQYF
TRBV20-1	TRBJ2-3	.	TRBD2	TGCAGTGCACCGACTAGCGCAGGAACAGATACGCAGTATTTT	CSAPTSAGTDTQYF
TRBV2	TRBJ2-1	.	TRBD2	TGTGCCAGCAGGGGACTAGCGGGGGCCTACAATGAGCAGTTCTTC	CASRGLAGAYNEQFF
TRBV6-2/TRBV6-3	TRBJ2-1	.	.	TGTGCCAGCAGTCATCAAGAGACCCAGTTCTTC	CASSHQETQFF
TRBV30	TRBJ1-6	.	TRBD1	TGTGCCAGGAGGACAGGGAAAGGACCCCTCCACTTT	CARRTGKGPLHF
TRBV20-1	TRBJ1-6	.	TRBD1	TGCAGTGCACCCAGACAGGGCGGCTATAATTCACCCCTCCACTTT	CSAPRQGGYNSPLHF
TRBV18	TRBJ2-7	.	.	TGTGCCAGCTCACCACAGGAAGAAGGCGAGCAGTACTTC	CASSPQEEGEQYF
TRBV4-1	TRBJ2-1	few	TRBD1	TGCGCCAGCAGCCAAGATTCACAGGGGCTGAGCGTCGTGGGGCAGTTCTTC	CASSQDSQGLSVVGQFF
TRBV4-3	TRBJ2-2	.	TRBD2	TGCGCCAGCAGCTCCTTGGGACTAGCGGACACCGGGGAGCTGTTTTTT	CASSSLGLADTGELFF
TRBV20-1	TRBJ2-7	.	.	TGCAGTGCTAGCCACAAGGCGTGGGCCATGTACGAGCAGTACTTC	CSASHKAWAMYEQYF
TRBV11-2	TRBJ2-1	.	TRBD2	TGTGCCAGCAGCTTAGTGATCGGTCAGACTAGCGGGGGGCCCAGCTCCTACAATGAGCAGTTCTTC	CASSLVIGQTSGGPSSYNEQFF
TRBV5-1	TRBJ2-5	.	TRBD2	TGCGCCAGCAGCCCTTCGACTAGCGAGGCGACCCAGTACTTC	CASSPSTSEATQYF
TRBV3-1	TRBJ2-7	many	.	TGTGCCAGCAGCTACGGGGTCTACGAGCAGTACTTC	CASSYGVYEQYF
TRBV3-1	TRBJ2-1	.	.	TGTGCCAGCAGCCTCAACAGGGCCAGATACAATGAGCAGTTCTTC	CASSLNRARYNEQFF
TRBV4-1	TRBJ2-4	.	.	TGCGCCAGCAGCCAAGGAAGGCAAGGGGCCCTAGCCAAAAACATTCAGTACTTC	CASSQGRQGALAKNIQYF
TRBV29-1	TRBJ2-7	.	.	TGCAGCGCCAGGGGTCCTGACCTCTACGAGCAGTACTTC	CSARGPDLYEQYF
TRBV5-1	TRBJ2-7	.	.	TGCGCCAGCAGCGGGCAATCTACCTACGAGCAGTACTTC	CASSGQSTYEQYF
TRBV7-9	TRBJ2-5	.	.	TGTGCCAGCAGCTTACCTCAATCCGGGGTTCAAGAGACCCAGTACTTC	CASSLPQSGVQETQYF
TRBV20-1	TRBJ2-4	.	.	TGCAGTGCTCTAGATAGTCCAGCCAAAAACATTCAGTACTTC	CSALDSPAKNIQYF
TRBV12-3/TRBV12-4	TRBJ2-2	.	TRBD2	TGTGCCGCTAGCGGGGGGGCTGGCACCGGGGAGCTGTTTTTT	CAASGGAGTGELFF
TRBV2	TRBJ2-7	few	TRBD1	TGTGCCAGCGGCCGGGACAGCGTCTACGAGCAGTACTTC	CASGRDSVYEQYF
TRBV5-1	TRBJ2-1	.	TRBD2	TGCGCCAGCAGCTTGGGAGCTAGCGGGGGGGCCGCGTCAAATGAGCAGTTCTTC	CASSLGASGGAASNEQFF
TRBV30	TRBJ2-1	once	.	TGTGCCTGGAGTGTACGACAGGGAGGTTATGAGCAGTTCTTC	CAWSVRQGGYEQFF
TRBV14	TRBJ2-5	.	.	TGTGCCAGCAGCCGACACACACTTCAGGAGCAGTACTTC	CASSRHTLQEQYF
TRBV24-1	TRBJ2-1	.	.	TGTGCCACCAGTGACAGGGGGGGGGACAATGAGCAGTTCTTC	CATSDRGGDNEQFF
TRBV30	TRBJ1-2	.	TRBD1	TGTGCCTGGAGTGCAGGACAGGGTTATGGCTACACCTTC	CAWSAGQGYGYTF
TRBV7-9	TRBJ2-7	.	TRBD1	TGTGCCACCCGGACAGGCAACTACGAGCAGTACTTC	CATRTGNYEQYF
TRBV7-2	TRBJ2-1	.	TRBD2	TGTGCCAGCAGCTCCGACACTAGCGGGGGGATCTACAATGAGCAGTTCTTC	CASSSDTSGGIYNEQFF
TRBV29-1	TRBJ2-3	few	.	TGCAGCGTTGCTTGGGGATCAGATACGCAGTATTTT	CSVAWGSDTQYF
TRBV6-5	TRBJ2-5	few	.	TGTGCCAGCAGTTACTCGCAGGGGATGGAGACCCAGTACTTC	CASSYSQGMETQYF
TRBV3-1	TRBJ1-1	.	.	TGTGCCAGCAGCCCAAGGGGGGGGGGTACTGAAGCTTTCTTT	CASSPRGGGTEAFF
TRBV7-9	TRBJ2-5	.	TRBD2	TGTGCCAGCAGCGATTCCGGGACTAGCGGGGTAAAAGAGACCCAGTACTTC	CASSDSGTSGVKETQYF
TRBV5-1	TRBJ1-6	.	.	TGCGCCAGCAGGGAGGGACTGACGAATTCACCCCTCCACTTT	CASREGLTNSPLHF